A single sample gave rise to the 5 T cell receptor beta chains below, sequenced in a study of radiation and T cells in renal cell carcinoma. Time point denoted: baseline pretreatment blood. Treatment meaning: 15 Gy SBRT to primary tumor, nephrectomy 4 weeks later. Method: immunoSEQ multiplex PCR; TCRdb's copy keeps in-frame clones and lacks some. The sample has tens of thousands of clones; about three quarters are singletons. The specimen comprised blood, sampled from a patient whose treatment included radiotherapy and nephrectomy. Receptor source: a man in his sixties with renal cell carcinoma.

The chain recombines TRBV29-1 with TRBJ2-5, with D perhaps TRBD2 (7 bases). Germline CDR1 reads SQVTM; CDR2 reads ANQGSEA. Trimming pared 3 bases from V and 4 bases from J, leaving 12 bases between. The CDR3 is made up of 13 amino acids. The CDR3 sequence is CSVDPGGVETQYF. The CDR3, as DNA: TGCAGCGTTGATCCGGGGGGCGTAGAGACCCAGTACTTC.

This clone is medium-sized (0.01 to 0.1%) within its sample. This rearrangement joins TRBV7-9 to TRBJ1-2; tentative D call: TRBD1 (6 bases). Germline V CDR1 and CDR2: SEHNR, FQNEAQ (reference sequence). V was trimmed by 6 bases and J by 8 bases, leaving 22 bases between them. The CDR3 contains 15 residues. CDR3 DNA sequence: TGTGCCAGCAGAGCCAACGGACAGCCTCACCTAGGCTACACCTTC. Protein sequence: CASRANGQPHLGYTF.

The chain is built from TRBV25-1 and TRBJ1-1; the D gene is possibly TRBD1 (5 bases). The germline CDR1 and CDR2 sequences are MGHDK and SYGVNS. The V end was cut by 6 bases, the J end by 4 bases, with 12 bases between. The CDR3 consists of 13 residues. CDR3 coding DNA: TGTGCCAGCAGGGGTGGGGCGAGCACTGAAGCTTTCTTT. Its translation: CASRGGASTEAFF.

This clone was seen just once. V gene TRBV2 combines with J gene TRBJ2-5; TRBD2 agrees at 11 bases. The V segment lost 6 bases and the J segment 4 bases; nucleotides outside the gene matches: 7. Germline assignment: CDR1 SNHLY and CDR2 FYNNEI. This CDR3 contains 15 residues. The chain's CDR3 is CASRSSLAGGETQYF. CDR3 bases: TGTGCCAGCAGGTCATCGCTAGCGGGAGGAGAGACCCAGTACTTC.

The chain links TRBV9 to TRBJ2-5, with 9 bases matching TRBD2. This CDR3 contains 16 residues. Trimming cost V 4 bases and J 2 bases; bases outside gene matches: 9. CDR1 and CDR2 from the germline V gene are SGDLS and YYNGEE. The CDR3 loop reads CASSKGSGGFQETQYF. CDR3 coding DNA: TGTGCCAGCAGCAAGGGTAGCGGGGGCTTTCAAGAGACCCAGTACTTC. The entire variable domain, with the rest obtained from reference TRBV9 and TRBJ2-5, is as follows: DSGVTQTPKHLITATGQRVTLRCSPRSGDLSVYWYQQSLDQGLQFLIQYYNGEERAKGNILERFSAQQFPDLHSELNLSSLELGDSALYFCASSKGSGGFQETQYFGPGTRLLVL.